This passage covers 7 T cell receptor beta chains from one sample sequenced in a study of blood T cell repertoires in COVID-19. Some clones are missing from TCRdb's copy, which holds only in-frame ones; the method was immunoSEQ multiplex PCR. The sample contains 200,000 to 250,000 clones, about nine tenths of which appear only once. Material for sequencing was peripheral blood. Every receptor here comes from a woman in her sixties or seventies with acute or convalescent COVID-19.

The chain links TRBV2 to TRBJ2-5; perhaps TRBD1 as D (6 bases). Between the trimmed V and J ends, which lost 6 bases and 1 base, there was a span of 15 bases. Germline V gene sequence: CDR1 SNHLY, CDR2 FYNNEI. The CDR3 totals 15 residues. In DNA, the CDR3 is TGTGCCAGCAGGTACAGGGAAGGCCTCCAAGAGACCCAGTACTTC. Translation: CASRYREGLQETQYF.

V gene TRBV4-2 combines with J gene TRBJ1-1; 9 bases line up with TRBD1. From germline, CDR1 is LGHNA and CDR2 YNFKEQ. V shed 5 bases, J shed 4 bases, and the junction held 11 bases outside the gene matches. This CDR3 region has 16 residues. CDR3 nucleotides: TGTGCCAGCAGCTCTCCCGGGACAGGGAGATCCACTGAAGCTTTCTTT. This gives the protein CASSSPGTGRSTEAFF.

This chain joins TRBV21-1 and TRBJ1-3; TRBD1 is taken as the D call from the table, unchecked against the DNA. TRBV21-1 is listed as a pseudogene. There are 18 residues in the CDR3. CDR3 coding DNA: TGTGCCAGCAGCAAAGGCCGAAGGGGCAGTTCCTCTGGAAACACCATATATTTT. This encodes CASSKGRRGSSSGNTIYF.

The chain links TRBV12-5 to TRBJ1-4; D uncertain. This CDR3 has 16 residues. In germline, CDR1 is LGHNT, CDR2 FRNRAP. Trimming removed 1 base from V and 3 bases from J, with 12 bases in between. The CDR3 DNA is TGTGCTAGTGGTTTGGCCCTCACAACCTCTAATGAAAAACTGTTTTTT. Amino acid sequence: CASGLALTTSNEKLFF. The whole variable domain, filled in from reference TRBV12-5 and TRBJ1-4, reads DARVTQTPRHKVTEMGQEVTMRCQPILGHNTVFWYRQTMMQGLELLAYFRNRAPLDDSGMPKDRFSAEMPDATLATLKIQPSEPRDSAVYFCASGLALTTSNEKLFFGSGTQLSVL.

The V gene is TRBV4-3, the J gene TRBJ1-4, with D perhaps matching TRBD1 (5 bases). Trimming cost V 4 bases and J 6 bases, with 12 bases left between them. Germline lookup yields CDR1 LGHNA and CDR2 YSLEER. This CDR3 has 14 residues. CDR3: CASSPGAAYEKLFF. The CDR3 region has the DNA TGCGCCAGCAGCCCTGGGGCAGCTTATGAAAAACTGTTTTTT.

The count of this clone is one. The chain is built from TRBV5-8 and TRBJ1-5; the D gene is possibly TRBD1 (5 bases). Per the germline V gene, CDR1 is SGHTS and CDR2 is YDEGEE. The CDR3 has 15 residues. Trimming pared 4 bases from V and 5 bases from J, leaving 16 bases between. The CDR3 DNA reads as TGTGCCAGCAGCGCCTGGGCAGGGCGCTATCAGCCCCAGCATTTT. Its translation: CASSAWAGRYQPQHF.

This chain connects TRBV5-4 to TRBJ2-7; 7 bases line up with TRBD2. This CDR3 has 14 residues. Per the germline V gene, CDR1 is SGHNT and CDR2 is YYREEE (reference sequence). V gave up 3 bases and J gave up 0 bases; unmatched junction bases: 3. CDR3 DNA sequence: TGTGCCAGCAGCTGGGGAGGGAGCTCCTACGAGCAGTACTTC. The encoded protein is CASSWGGSSYEQYF. Filled out from reference TRBV5-4 and TRBJ2-7, the complete variable domain reads ETGVTQSPTHLIKTRGQQVTLRCSSQSGHNTVSWYQQALGQGPQFIFQYYREEENGRGNFPPRFSGLQFPNYSSELNVNALELDDSALYLCASSWGGSSYEQYFGPGTRLTVT.